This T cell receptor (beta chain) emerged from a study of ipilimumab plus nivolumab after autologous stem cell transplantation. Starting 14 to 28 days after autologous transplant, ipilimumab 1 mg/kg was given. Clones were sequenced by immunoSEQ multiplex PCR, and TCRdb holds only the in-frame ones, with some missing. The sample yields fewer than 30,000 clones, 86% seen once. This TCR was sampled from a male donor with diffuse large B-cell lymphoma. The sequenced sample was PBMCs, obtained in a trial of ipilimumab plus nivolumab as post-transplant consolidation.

Here the CDR3 DNA reads TGTGCCAGCAGCTTAGGAGGGGGGGCCGGAGCCGGGGAGCTGTTTTTT. Its protein product is CASSLGGGAGAGELFF. V usage is TRBV7-3 and J usage is TRBJ2-2; tentatively, D is TRBD2 (7 bases). V lost 2 bases, J lost 6 bases, and 16 bases lay in between. Germline V gene data show CDR1 as SGHTA and CDR2 as FQGTGA. CDR3 size: 16 residues.